Below, one T cell receptor (beta chain) is given with its context. The source of the sample is a study of blood T cell repertoires in COVID-19. Study-wide background: There were acute and convalescent COVID-19 samples, and they came from the United States, Italy and Spain. T cells, B-cell-depleted T cells, or PBMCs supplied cDNA or gDNA.

Germline V gives CDR1 SGHRS, CDR2 YFSETQ. The junction had 8 bases not matched to a gene; V was cut back by 4 bases and J by 7 bases. This CDR3 is 14 amino acids long. In the original analysis: Amplification from reference gene primers served as the basis for estimated nucleated cell counts. Assay: immunoSEQ multiplex PCR; the TCRdb copy retains only in-frame clones and omits some. That table furnishes V, J and clone size, whereas the DNA furnished D and trimming. Here the sample spans under 100,000 clones, over 75% being singletons. The sample taken for sequencing was peripheral blood. The receptor comes from a human donor in a cohort sampled during active COVID-19. The rearrangement joins TRBV5-1 to TRBJ1-1; 9 bases agree with TRBD1. The chain's CDR3 is CASSPGQGYGEAFF. CDR3 DNA: TGCGCCAGCAGCCCCGGACAGGGGTATGGTGAAGCTTTCTTT.